The source of this T cell receptor (beta chain) is a study of T cell changes during pregnancy in multiple sclerosis. CDR1 and CDR2 (germline): SGHNT, YYREEE (reference sequence). With V trimmed by 2 bases and J by 2 bases, 1 base remained unmatched. The CDR3 has 14 residues. Generated by immunoSEQ multiplex PCR, the TCRdb table keeps only in-frame clones and is missing some. The sample lists 55,000 to 80,000 clones; 90% were seen once. The source is a female donor in good health, enrolled as a control in a pregnancy study. The sample was peripheral blood, taken after pregnancy. The chain is built from TRBV5-4 and TRBJ1-2; TRBD1 matches at 9 bases. CDR3 coding DNA: TGTGCCAGCAGCTTAACAGGGGGCAACTATGGCTACACCTTC. It yields the protein CASSLTGGNYGYTF.